The 20 T cell receptor beta chains presented below share a single source sample, sequenced in a study of blood T cell repertoires in COVID-19. Sequencing used immunoSEQ multiplex PCR; TCRdb keeps in-frame clones, though not all of them. The repertoire holds roughly 100,000 clones, with 85% to 95% as singletons. Sequencing was done on a sample of peripheral blood. The receptors were sampled from a man aged 45-65 years with active COVID-19.

The rearrangement joins TRBV7-8 to TRBJ1-5; D gene uncertain. The germline gives CDR1 SGHVS, CDR2 FQNEAQ. V lost 5 bases and J 7 bases, leaving 9 bases between the germline ends. There are 12 residues in the CDR3. CDR3 sequence (DNA): TGTGCCAGCAGCCCCCCCCAACAGCCCCAGCATTTT. Its protein is CASSPPQQPQHF.

J is TRBJ2-1 and V is TRBV5-1, with 10 nucleotides matching TRBD2. V was clipped by 5 bases and J by 4 bases; unmatched bases: 6. Germline CDR1 reads SGHRS; CDR2 reads YFSETQ. There are 15 residues in the CDR3. For the CDR3, the DNA is TGCGCCAGCAGTCAAGGACTAGCGGAGTACAATGAGCAGTTCTTC. Translating gives CASSQGLAEYNEQFF.

This sequence joins TRBV5-1 and TRBJ1-2; TRBD1 might be the D (5 bases). The CDR3 has 14 residues. Germline CDR1 is SGHRS and CDR2 is YFSETQ. V was clipped by 0 bases and J by 8 bases, with 14 bases between them. CDR3 bases: TGCGCCAGCAGCTTGGAGTCAGGGTCCTCGGGCTACACCTTC. It codes for CASSLESGSSGYTF. Full variable domain (missing parts from reference TRBV5-1 and TRBJ1-2): KAGVTQTPRYLIKTRGQQVTLSCSPISGHRSVSWYQQTPGQGLQFLFEYFSETQRNKGNFPGRFSGRQFSNSRSEMNVSTLELGDSALYLCASSLESGSSGYTFGSGTRLTVV.

This clone was detected once. This chain joins TRBV9 and TRBJ2-2; TRBD1 aligns across 7 bases. The CDR3 is 15 residues long. Germline loops: CDR1 SGDLS, CDR2 YYNGEE. J gave up 0 bases and V 2 bases, and 1 base lay outside the gene matches. This chain's CDR3 is CASSVQGANTGELFF. The CDR3 bases are TGTGCCAGCAGCGTTCAGGGGGCGAACACCGGGGAGCTGTTTTTT.

The chain is built from TRBV5-1 and TRBJ1-4; 10 bases agree with TRBD1. CDR1 is SGHRS, CDR2 YFSETQ, per germline. The CDR3 is made up of 15 amino acids. Trimming removed 4 bases from V and 7 bases from J; junction bases left unmatched: 7. CDR3: CASSTTGGAGEKLFF. The CDR3 region has the DNA TGCGCCAGCAGCACGACAGGGGGCGCAGGTGAAAAACTGTTTTTT. Looking up the rest from reference TRBV5-1 and TRBJ1-4 gives the full variable domain: KAGVTQTPRYLIKTRGQQVTLSCSPISGHRSVSWYQQTPGQGLQFLFEYFSETQRNKGNFPGRFSGRQFSNSRSEMNVSTLELGDSALYLCASSTTGGAGEKLFFGSGTQLSVL.

A single count supports this clone. This chain connects TRBV12-3 or TRBV12-4 to TRBJ2-1; D remains ambiguous. Deletions cut 0 bases from V and 9 bases from J, with 9 bases between. The length of the CDR3 is 13 residues. CDR3 loop: CASSLAGVGEQFF. The CDR3 coding sequence is TGTGCCAGCAGTTTAGCCGGAGTTGGTGAGCAGTTCTTC.

This chain joins TRBV7-9 and TRBJ1-1, with D possibly TRBD1 on 5 matching bases. CDR3 length: 13 amino acids. The germline V and J ends were trimmed by 7 bases and 1 base, with 10 bases remaining between them. CDR1 and CDR2 (germline): SEHNR, FQNEAQ (reference sequence). CDR3 in DNA: TGTGCCAGCATCAGGACACAGAACACTGAAGCTTTCTTT. This sequence encodes CASIRTQNTEAFF.

V gene TRBV10-3 combines with J gene TRBJ1-2, with D possibly TRBD1 on 5 matching bases. The CDR3 consists of 14 residues. The germline gives CDR1 ENHRY, CDR2 SYGVKD. Trimming left V 4 bases short and J 4 bases short, with 13 bases between. For the CDR3, the DNA is TGTGCCATCAGTGGAGCCCCTCAGGGCTATGGCTACACCTTC. This gives the protein CAISGAPQGYGYTF.

This sequence joins TRBV2 and TRBJ2-1; 12 bases line up with TRBD2. This CDR3 is built from 16 residues. Germline-derived CDR1 and CDR2 are SNHLY and FYNNEI. The V segment lost 5 bases and the J segment 8 bases; nucleotides outside the gene matches: 10. This chain's CDR3 is CASSPSLAGGYDEQFF. As DNA, the CDR3 is TGTGCCAGCAGTCCTTCGCTAGCGGGAGGGTACGATGAGCAGTTCTTC.

The V gene is TRBV4-1, the J gene TRBJ2-3; the match to TRBD2 covers 12 bases. CDR1 and CDR2 (germline): MGHRA, YSYEKL. CDR3 size: 18 residues. V shed 4 bases, J shed 5 bases, and the junction held 13 bases outside the gene matches. CDR3 in DNA: TGCGCCAGCAGCCGACCACCATTGACTAGCGGGAGTAAAGATACGCAGTATTTT. It codes for CASSRPPLTSGSKDTQYF.

The chain uses TRBV28 and TRBJ2-2; D is unclear. V lost 4 bases and J 3 bases, leaving 3 bases between the germline ends. Per germline, CDR1 MDHEN and CDR2 SYDVKM. The CDR3 loop spans 12 amino acids. This CDR3 is CASSSYTGELFF. The CDR3 DNA is TGTGCCAGCAGTTCGTACACCGGGGAGCTGTTTTTT.

The chain links TRBV21-1 to TRBJ2-2; TRBD2, the D gene given by the table, was not confirmed from the DNA. TRBV21-1 is described as a pseudogene. The CDR3 is 16 amino acids. CDR3 DNA: TGTGCCAGCAGCAGAGCTGATAGCGGGAGAACCGGGGAGCTGTTTTTT. Protein sequence: CASSRADSGRTGELFF.

This rearrangement joins TRBV6-1 to TRBJ2-3; TRBD2 matches 12 bases. This CDR3 region has 17 residues. Trimming removed 1 base from V and 1 base from J; junction bases left unmatched: 3. Germline V gene lookup returns CDR1 MNHNS and CDR2 SASEGT. The CDR3 region is CASSEGTSGTRTDTQYF. The CDR3 coding sequence is TGTGCCAGCAGTGAAGGGACTAGCGGGACCCGCACAGATACGCAGTATTTT.

The gene calls are TRBV9 and TRBJ1-1; D perhaps matches TRBD1 (5 bases). Trimming stripped 4 bases from V and 3 bases from J, with 13 bases between. CDR1 is SGDLS and CDR2 is YYNGEE in the germline V gene. The CDR3 has 14 amino acids. The CDR3 sequence is CASSPLQGYTEAFF. As DNA, the CDR3 is TGTGCCAGCAGCCCCCTCCAGGGATACACTGAAGCTTTCTTT.

The chain employs TRBV5-4 and TRBJ1-1; D unclear. Germline V gene sequence: CDR1 SGHNT, CDR2 YYREEE (reference sequence). CDR3 size: 13 residues. V was shortened by 0 bases and J by 6 bases, with 9 bases between the two germline ends. In nucleotides, the CDR3 is TGTGCCAGCAGCTTGGAGAGGGTACCTGAAGCTTTCTTT. It translates to CASSLERVPEAFF.

The rearrangement uses TRBV7-9 and TRBJ2-7, with D perhaps matching TRBD2 (6 bases). Looked up from germline, CDR1 is SEHNR and CDR2 is FQNEAQ (reference sequence). The CDR3 totals 15 residues. V dropped 4 bases and J dropped 2 bases, with 15 bases sitting between them. For the CDR3, the DNA is TGTGCCAGCAGCTCCCCCCCCCGGGGGACCTACGAGCAGTACTTC. It translates to CASSSPPRGTYEQYF.

The chain is built from TRBV12-3 or TRBV12-4 and TRBJ1-1; D is ambiguous. The CDR3 is 13 residues long. V shed 3 bases and J shed 1 base, with 6 bases lying between them. CDR3 in amino acids: CASSFPGNTEAFF. The CDR3, as DNA: TGTGCCAGCAGTTTTCCGGGGAACACTGAAGCTTTCTTT.

The chain combines TRBV27 with TRBJ2-7; 8 bases line up with TRBD2. The V segment lost 8 bases and the J segment 2 bases; nucleotides outside the gene matches: 17. Germline assignment: CDR1 MNHEY and CDR2 SMNVEV (reference sequence). There are 17 residues in the CDR3. As DNA, the CDR3 is TGTGCCAGCGGCTACCGCGGGGCCGGGAGGGCCCCCTACGAGCAGTACTTC. Encoded protein: CASGYRGAGRAPYEQYF.

The V and J genes are TRBV2 and TRBJ2-2; the D is unclear. The CDR3 covers 13 residues. Per the germline V gene, CDR1 is SNHLY and CDR2 is FYNNEI. V shed 0 bases and J shed 8 bases, with 7 bases lying between them. The CDR3 DNA is TGTGCCAGCAGTGAAGCCAGAACAGGGGAGCTGTTTTTT. Protein: CASSEARTGELFF.

This clone came up many times. The chain employs TRBV28 and TRBJ1-6; D perhaps matches TRBD1 (6 bases). The V end was cut by 4 bases, the J end by 8 bases, with 21 bases between. CDR3 length: 17 amino acids. Germline V gene sequence: CDR1 MDHEN, CDR2 SYDVKM. DNA of the CDR3: TGTGCCAGCAGTTCGCAACAGGGTCGGAGAAGTTATTCACCCCTCCACTTT. Translation: CASSSQQGRRSYSPLHF.